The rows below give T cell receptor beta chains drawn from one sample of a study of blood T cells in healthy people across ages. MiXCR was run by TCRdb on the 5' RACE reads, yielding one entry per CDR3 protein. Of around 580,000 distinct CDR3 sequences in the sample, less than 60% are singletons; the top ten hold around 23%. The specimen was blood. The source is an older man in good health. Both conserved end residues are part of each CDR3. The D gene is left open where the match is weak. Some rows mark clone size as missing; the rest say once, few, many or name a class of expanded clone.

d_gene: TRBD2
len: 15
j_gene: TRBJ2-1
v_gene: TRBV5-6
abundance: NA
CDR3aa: CASSRPPSGINEQFF
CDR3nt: TGTGCCAGCAGCCGTCCGCCTAGCGGAATAAATGAGCAGTTCTTC

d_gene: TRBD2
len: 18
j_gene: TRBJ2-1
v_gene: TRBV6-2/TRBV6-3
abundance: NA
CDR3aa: CASTLIGSGGYSYNEQFF
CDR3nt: TGTGCCAGCACCCTCATCGGTAGCGGGGGCTACTCCTACAATGAGCAGTTCTTC

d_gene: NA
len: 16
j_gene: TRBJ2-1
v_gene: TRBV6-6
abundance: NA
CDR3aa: CAITNEATSSYNEQFF
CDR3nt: TGTGCCATCACCAATGAAGCGACGAGCTCCTACAATGAGCAGTTCTTC

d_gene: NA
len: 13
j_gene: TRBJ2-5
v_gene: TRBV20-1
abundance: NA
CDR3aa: CSASVRGLGTQYF
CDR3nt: TGCAGTGCTAGCGTCAGGGGCCTGGGGACCCAGTACTTC

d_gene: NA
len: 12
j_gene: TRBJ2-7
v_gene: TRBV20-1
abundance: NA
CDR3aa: CSAKAGAREQYF
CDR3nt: TGCAGTGCTAAAGCAGGGGCGAGAGAGCAGTACTTC

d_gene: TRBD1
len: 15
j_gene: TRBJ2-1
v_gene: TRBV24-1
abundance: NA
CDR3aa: CATSDMGQGNNEQFF
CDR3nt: TGCGCCACCAGTGACATGGGACAGGGTAACAATGAGCAGTTCTTC

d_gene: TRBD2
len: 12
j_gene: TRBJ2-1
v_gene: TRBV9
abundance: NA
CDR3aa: CASSRGVGEQFF
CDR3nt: TGTGCCAGCAGCCGGGGGGTTGGTGAGCAGTTCTTC

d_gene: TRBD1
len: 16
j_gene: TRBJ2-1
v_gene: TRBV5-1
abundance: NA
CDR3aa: CASSLAPGQGAGEQFF
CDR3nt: TGCGCCAGCAGCTTGGCGCCGGGACAGGGAGCTGGGGAGCAGTTCTTC

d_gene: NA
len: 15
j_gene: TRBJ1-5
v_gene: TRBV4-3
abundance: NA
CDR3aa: CASSQDERGGQPQHF
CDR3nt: TGCGCCAGCAGCCAAGATGAGCGGGGGGGACAGCCCCAGCATTTT

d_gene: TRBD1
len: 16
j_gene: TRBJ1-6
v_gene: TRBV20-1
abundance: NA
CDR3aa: CSARERGQIFNSPLHF
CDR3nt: TGCAGTGCTAGAGAGAGGGGACAGATCTTTAATTCACCCCTCCACTTT

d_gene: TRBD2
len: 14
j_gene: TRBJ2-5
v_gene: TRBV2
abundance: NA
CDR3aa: CASSGSGSGETQYF
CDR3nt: TGTGCCAGCAGTGGTAGCGGGAGCGGAGAGACCCAGTACTTC

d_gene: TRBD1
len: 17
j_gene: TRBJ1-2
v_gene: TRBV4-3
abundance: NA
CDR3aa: CASSQGQGKSRADGYTF
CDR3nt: TGCGCCAGCAGCCAAGGACAGGGAAAAAGCCGGGCCGATGGCTACACCTTC

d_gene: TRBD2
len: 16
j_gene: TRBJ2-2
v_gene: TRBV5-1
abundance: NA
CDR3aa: CASSLSGRAGTGELFF
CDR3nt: TGCGCCAGCAGCTTGAGTGGGAGGGCCGGCACCGGGGAGCTGTTTTTT

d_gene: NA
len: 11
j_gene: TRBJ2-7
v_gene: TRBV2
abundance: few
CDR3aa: CASSERWEQYF
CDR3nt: TGTGCCAGCAGTGAAAGGTGGGAGCAGTACTTC

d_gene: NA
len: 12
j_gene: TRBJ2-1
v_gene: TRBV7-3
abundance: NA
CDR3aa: CASSDASREQFF
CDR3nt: TGTGCCAGCAGCGATGCCTCCCGCGAGCAGTTCTTC

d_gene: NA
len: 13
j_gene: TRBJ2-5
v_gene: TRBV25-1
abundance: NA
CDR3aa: CASTRPPADEQYF
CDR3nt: TGTGCCAGCACCCGGCCACCTGCGGATGAGCAGTACTTC

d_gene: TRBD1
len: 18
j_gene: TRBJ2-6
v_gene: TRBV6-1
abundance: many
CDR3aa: CASTPGQGRSSGANVLTF
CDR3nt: TGTGCCAGCACCCCGGGACAGGGGAGGTCTTCTGGGGCCAACGTCCTGACTTTC

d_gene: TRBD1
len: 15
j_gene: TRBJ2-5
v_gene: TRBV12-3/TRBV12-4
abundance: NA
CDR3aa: CASSISGQGKETQYF
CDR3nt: TGTGCCAGCAGCATTAGTGGACAGGGGAAAGAGACCCAGTACTTC

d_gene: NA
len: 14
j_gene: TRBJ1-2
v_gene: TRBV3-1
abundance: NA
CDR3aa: CASSPMRGSYGYTF
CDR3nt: TGTGCCAGCAGCCCTATGAGGGGGAGCTATGGCTACACCTTC

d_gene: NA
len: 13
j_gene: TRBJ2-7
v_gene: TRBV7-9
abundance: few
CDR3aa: CASSHPGSNEQYF
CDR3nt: TGTGCCAGCAGTCATCCGGGCAGTAACGAGCAGTACTTC

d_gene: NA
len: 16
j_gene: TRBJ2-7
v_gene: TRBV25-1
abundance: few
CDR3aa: CASSQSGGIYSYEQYF
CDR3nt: TGTGCCAGCAGCCAATCCGGGGGCATTTACTCCTACGAGCAGTACTTC

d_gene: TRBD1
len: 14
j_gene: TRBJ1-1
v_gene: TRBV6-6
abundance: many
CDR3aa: CASSRDRGNTEAFF
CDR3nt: TGTGCCAGCAGTAGGGACAGGGGGAACACTGAAGCTTTCTTT